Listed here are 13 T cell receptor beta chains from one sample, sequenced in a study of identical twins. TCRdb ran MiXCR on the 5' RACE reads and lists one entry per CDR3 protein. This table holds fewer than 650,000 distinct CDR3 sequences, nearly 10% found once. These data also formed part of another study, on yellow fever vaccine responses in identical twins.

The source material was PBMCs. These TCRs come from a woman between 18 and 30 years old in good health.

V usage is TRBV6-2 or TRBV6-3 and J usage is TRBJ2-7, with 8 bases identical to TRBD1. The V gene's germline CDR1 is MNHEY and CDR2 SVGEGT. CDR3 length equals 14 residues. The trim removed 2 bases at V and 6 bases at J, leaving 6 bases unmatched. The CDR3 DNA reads TGTGCCAGCAGTTACCCTGACAGGGGTGGCGAGCAGTACTTC. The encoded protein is CASSYPDRGGEQYF.

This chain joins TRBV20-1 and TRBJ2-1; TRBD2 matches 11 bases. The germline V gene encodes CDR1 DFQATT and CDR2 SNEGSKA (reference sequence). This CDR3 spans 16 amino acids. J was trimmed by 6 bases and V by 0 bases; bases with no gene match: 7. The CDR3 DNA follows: TGCAGTGCTAGAGATCATAGCGGGGGGGTCCGCAATGAGCAGTTCTTC. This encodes CSARDHSGGVRNEQFF.

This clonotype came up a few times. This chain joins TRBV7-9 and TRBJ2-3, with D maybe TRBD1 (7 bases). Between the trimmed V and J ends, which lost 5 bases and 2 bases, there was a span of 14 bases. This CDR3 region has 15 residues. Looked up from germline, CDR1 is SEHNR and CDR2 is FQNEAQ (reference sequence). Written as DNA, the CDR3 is TGTGCCAGCAGCCTAGGGGGGACAGCCACAGATACGCAGTATTTT. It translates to CASSLGGTATDTQYF.

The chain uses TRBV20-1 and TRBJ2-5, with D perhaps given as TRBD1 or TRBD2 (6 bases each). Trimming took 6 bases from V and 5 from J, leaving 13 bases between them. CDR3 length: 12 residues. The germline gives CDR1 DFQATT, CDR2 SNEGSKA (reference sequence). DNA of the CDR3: TGCAGTGCCGGGGGCCTGGCGGAGACCCAGTACTTC. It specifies CSAGGLAETQYF.

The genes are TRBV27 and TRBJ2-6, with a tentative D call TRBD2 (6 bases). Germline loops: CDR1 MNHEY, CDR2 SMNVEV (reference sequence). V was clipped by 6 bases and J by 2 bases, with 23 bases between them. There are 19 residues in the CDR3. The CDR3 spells CASSPKGRDPWAGANVLTF. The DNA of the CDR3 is TGTGCCAGCAGCCCCAAGGGGCGGGACCCCTGGGCTGGGGCCAACGTCCTGACTTTC.

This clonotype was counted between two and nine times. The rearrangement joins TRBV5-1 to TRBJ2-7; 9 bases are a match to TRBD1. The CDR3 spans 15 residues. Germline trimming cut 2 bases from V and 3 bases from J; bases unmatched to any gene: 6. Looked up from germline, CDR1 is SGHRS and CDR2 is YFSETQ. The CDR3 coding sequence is TGCGCCAGCAGCTTTGTAACAGGGGGCGACTACGAGCAGTACTTC. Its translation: CASSFVTGGDYEQYF.

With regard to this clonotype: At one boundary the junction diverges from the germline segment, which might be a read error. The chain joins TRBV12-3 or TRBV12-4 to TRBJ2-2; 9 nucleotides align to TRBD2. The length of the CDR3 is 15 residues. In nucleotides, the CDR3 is TGTGCCAGCAGTGATCCAGCGGGGGGCACCTGGGAGCTGTTTTTT. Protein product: CASSDPAGGTWELFF.

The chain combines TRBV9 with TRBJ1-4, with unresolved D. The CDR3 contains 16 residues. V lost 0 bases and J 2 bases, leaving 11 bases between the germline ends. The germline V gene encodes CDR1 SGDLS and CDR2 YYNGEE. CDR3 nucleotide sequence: TGTGCCAGCAGCGTAGCTATCGGGAGGACTAATGAAAAACTGTTTTTT. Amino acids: CASSVAIGRTNEKLFF.

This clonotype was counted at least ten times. The CDR3 sequence is CAISVQDGEKLFF. In DNA, the CDR3 is TGTGCCATCAGTGTACAGGATGGAGAAAAACTGTTTTTT. This sequence joins TRBV10-3 and TRBJ1-4; tentative D call: TRBD1 (5 bases). The CDR3 totals 13 residues. Germline assignment: CDR1 ENHRY and CDR2 SYGVKD. Trimming pared 4 bases from V and 8 bases from J, leaving 11 bases between.

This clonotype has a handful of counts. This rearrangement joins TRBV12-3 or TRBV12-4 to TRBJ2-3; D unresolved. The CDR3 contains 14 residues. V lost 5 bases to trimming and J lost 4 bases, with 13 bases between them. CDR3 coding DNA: TGTGCCAGCAGTACGCACTCTCGGGCAGATACGCAGTATTTT. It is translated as CASSTHSRADTQYF.

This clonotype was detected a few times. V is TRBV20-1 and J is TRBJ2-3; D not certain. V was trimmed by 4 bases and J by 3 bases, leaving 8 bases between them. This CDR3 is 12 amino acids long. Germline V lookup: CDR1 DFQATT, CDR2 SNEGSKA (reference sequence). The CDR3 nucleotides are TGCAGTGCTACGAGCCCGACAGATACGCAGTATTTT. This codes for CSATSPTDTQYF.

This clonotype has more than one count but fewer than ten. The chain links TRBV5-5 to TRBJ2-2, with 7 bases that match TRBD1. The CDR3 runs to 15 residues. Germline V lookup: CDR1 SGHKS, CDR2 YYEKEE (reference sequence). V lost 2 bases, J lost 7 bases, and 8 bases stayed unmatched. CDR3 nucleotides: TGTGCCAGCAGCTTATGGGGACAGAATAGCGGGGAGCTGTTTTTT. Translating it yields CASSLWGQNSGELFF.

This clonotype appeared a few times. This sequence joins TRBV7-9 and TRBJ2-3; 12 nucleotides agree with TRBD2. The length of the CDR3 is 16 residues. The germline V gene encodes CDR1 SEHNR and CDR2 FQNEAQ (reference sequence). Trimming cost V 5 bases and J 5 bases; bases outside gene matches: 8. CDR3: CASSPPETSGRDTQYF. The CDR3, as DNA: TGTGCCAGCAGCCCGCCCGAGACTAGCGGGAGAGATACGCAGTATTTT.